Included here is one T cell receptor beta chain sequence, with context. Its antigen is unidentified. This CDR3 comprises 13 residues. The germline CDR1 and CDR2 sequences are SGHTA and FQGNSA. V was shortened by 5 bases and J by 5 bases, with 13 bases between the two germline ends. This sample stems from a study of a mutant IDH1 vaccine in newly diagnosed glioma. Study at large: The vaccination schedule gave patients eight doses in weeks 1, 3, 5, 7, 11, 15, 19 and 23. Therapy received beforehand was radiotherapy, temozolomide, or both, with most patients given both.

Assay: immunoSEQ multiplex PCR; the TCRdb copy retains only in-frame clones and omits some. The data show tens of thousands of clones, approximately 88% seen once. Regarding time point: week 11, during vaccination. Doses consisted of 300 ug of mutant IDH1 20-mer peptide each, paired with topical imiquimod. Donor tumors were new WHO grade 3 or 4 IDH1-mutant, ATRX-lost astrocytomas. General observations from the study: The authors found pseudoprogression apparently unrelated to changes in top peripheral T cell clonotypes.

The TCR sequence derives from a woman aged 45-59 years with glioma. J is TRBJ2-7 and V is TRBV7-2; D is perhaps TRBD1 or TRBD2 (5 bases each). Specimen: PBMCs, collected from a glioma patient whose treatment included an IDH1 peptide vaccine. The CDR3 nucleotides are TGTGCCAGCAGCCCGAGAGGGACCCACGAGCAGTACTTC. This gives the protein CASSPRGTHEQYF. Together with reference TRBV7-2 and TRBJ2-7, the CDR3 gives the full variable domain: GAGVSQSPSNKVTEKGKDVELRCDPISGHTALYWYRQSLGQGLEFLIYFQGNSAPDKSGLPSDRFSAERTGGSVSTLTIQRTQQEDSAVYLCASSPRGTHEQYFGPGTRLTVT.